This entry features one T cell receptor (beta chain) sequence. Antigen specificity is unknown. Sequenced by immunoSEQ multiplex PCR; TCRdb stores in-frame clones only, minus some. The data contain some 120,000 clones, 92% of them singletons. The sample is drawn from a study of T cell responses to AZD1222 COVID-19 vaccine. Study-wide points: Reportedly, nearly half the spike-specific TCRs target unmutated variant regions. Of the AZD1222 recipients, only six were seropositive at baseline. Spike-specific TCR breadth and depth went up after people got two AZD1222 doses.

Unmatched junction bases numbered 9, after V lost 1 base and J lost 5 bases. The CDR3 length is 16 residues. Germline loops: CDR1 KGHDR, CDR2 SFDVKD. The J gene is TRBJ2-5, the V gene TRBV24-1; 7 bases map to TRBD2. Sequenced here: peripheral blood, sampled 28 days after the second AZD1222 dose. The sequence was obtained from an adult who received the AZD1222 COVID-19 vaccine. The CDR3 coding sequence is TGTGCCACCAGTGATTTCGGAGCGGGAACCCTGGAGACCCAGTACTTC. Translation gives CATSDFGAGTLETQYF.